The clone carrying this T cell receptor beta chain was seen only a few times. This sample was taken from a study of cytomegalovirus exposure and HLA in healthy donors. Amplification used 60 Vbeta primers and 13 Jbeta primers. Here immunoSEQ multiplex PCR was the method, and the copy in TCRdb shows in-frame clones only, minus some. This table has over 65,000 clones, about 68% appearing once. Per germline, CDR1 WNHNN and CDR2 SYGVQD (reference sequence). The CDR3 has 14 residues. Trimming at V came to 8 bases and at J to 0 bases, leaving 3 bases not matched to a gene. The chain combines TRBV10-1 with TRBJ2-1; 8 nucleotides agree with TRBD2. Material for sequencing was PBMCs. The source of this sequence is a woman aged 45-65 years in good health and CMV-seropositive. The CDR3 region has the DNA TGCGCCAGCGGCAGCGGGGGCTCCTACAATGAGCAGTTCTTC. It encodes CASGSGGSYNEQFF.